This T cell receptor beta chain was obtained from a study of shared clonotypes between healthy human individuals. The naive CD8 subset, CD45RO-negative cells positively selected for CCR7, excluded terminally differentiated effector memory CD45RA+ cells. V was pared by 2 bases and J by 1 base, with 5 bases between. The CDR3 loop spans 13 amino acids. The germline V gene has CDR1 SGHVS and CDR2 FQNEAQ. Clones were read by immunoSEQ multiplex PCR, and TCRdb kept only the in-frame ones, dropping some. The table shows about 2.2 million clones, with around 95% occurring only once. The source is a man aged 18 to 35 in good health. Some clones in this sample may be carry-over from other donors' samples. The sample consisted of naive CD8+ T cells from PBMCs. The chain is built from TRBV7-8 and TRBJ1-1; D gene unclear. DNA of the CDR3: TGTGCCAGCAGCTTACGGGAGAACACTGAAGCTTTCTTT. It specifies CASSLRENTEAFF.